The 27 T cell receptor beta chains below all came from one sample that was sequenced in a study of shared clonotypes between healthy human individuals. The protocol was immunoSEQ multiplex PCR, while the TCRdb copy is restricted to in-frame clones and leaves out a portion. Among over 95,000 clones listed, roughly two thirds were seen once. Sequencing used memory CD8+ T cells sorted from blood. Subset meaning: CD45RO+ cells pooled with CCR7-negative TemRA cells. Every receptor here comes from a woman in her twenties or thirties in good health.

V is TRBV28 and J is TRBJ2-2; 14 nucleotides agree with TRBD2. The CDR3 has 15 residues. V trimming: 6 bases; J trimming: 6 bases; junction bases outside the gene matches: 3. Germline assignment: CDR1 MDHEN and CDR2 SYDVKM. The CDR3 DNA reads TGTGCCAGCAGCAGACTAGCGGGAGGGGCCGGGGAGCTGTTTTTT. This translates into CASSRLAGGAGELFF.

The sample holds many counts of this clone. The chain employs TRBV28 and TRBJ1-1; D gene unclear. The CDR3 covers 13 residues. V dropped 6 bases and J dropped 1 base, with 9 bases sitting between them. Germline CDR1 reads MDHEN; CDR2 reads SYDVKM. The CDR3 spells CASSLTGNTEAFF. The CDR3 bases are TGTGCCAGCAGCCTGACGGGGAACACTGAAGCTTTCTTT. The full variable domain, in which reference TRBV28 and TRBJ1-1 provide the parts outside the CDR3, is DVKVTQSSRYLVKRTGEKVFLECVQDMDHENMFWYRQDPGLGLRLIYFSYDVKMKEKGDIPEGYSVSREKKERFSLILESASTNQTSMYLCASSLTGNTEAFFGQGTRLTVV.

This chain connects TRBV13 to TRBJ1-2; D might be TRBD1 (5 bases). Germline-derived CDR1 and CDR2 are PRHDT and FYEKMQ (reference sequence). The CDR3 totals 13 residues. Between the trimmed V and J ends, which lost 5 bases and 5 bases, there was a span of 12 bases. The CDR3 reads CASSPGWGYGYTF. The DNA of the CDR3 is TGTGCCAGCAGCCCAGGGTGGGGATATGGCTACACCTTC.

V and J are TRBV6-5 and TRBJ2-1; 8 nucleotides align to TRBD2. CDR1 and CDR2 (germline): MNHEY, SVGAGI. The CDR3 totals 16 residues. The V segment lost 0 bases and the J segment 7 bases; nucleotides outside the gene matches: 8. The CDR3 region has the DNA TGTGCCAGCAGTTACTCGAGCGGGAGTAGTTTGAATGAGCAGTTCTTC. Translating gives CASSYSSGSSLNEQFF.

The J gene is TRBJ2-3, the V gene TRBV2, with D maybe TRBD1 (6 bases). Germline CDR1 and CDR2: SNHLY and FYNNEI. V lost 7 bases to trimming and J lost 0 bases, with 11 bases between them. The length of the CDR3 is 14 residues. The DNA of the CDR3 is TGTGCCAGCAATGTTCAGGGGAGCACAGATACGCAGTATTTT. Residues: CASNVQGSTDTQYF. The whole variable domain, filled in from reference TRBV2 and TRBJ2-3, reads EPEVTQTPSHQVTQMGQEVILRCVPISNHLYFYWYRQILGQKVEFLVSFYNNEISEKSEIFDDQFSVERPDGSNFTLKIRSTKLEDSAMYFCASNVQGSTDTQYFGPGTRLTVL.

This clone was seen ten or more times. The chain employs TRBV19 and TRBJ2-1, with 9 bases matching TRBD2. J lost 9 bases, V lost 3 bases, and 6 bases had no gene match. In germline, CDR1 is LNHDA, CDR2 SQIVND (reference sequence). The CDR3 has 14 residues. The CDR3 region has the DNA TGTGCCAGTAGTATTATAGCGGGAGAAATTGAGCAGTTCTTC. Translation gives CASSIIAGEIEQFF.

This sequence joins TRBV23-1 and TRBJ2-6; D assignment may be TRBD1 or TRBD2 (5 bases each). TRBV23-1 is reported as an ORF; its role is uncertain. The CDR3 runs 16 residues. Trimming left V 2 bases short and J 8 bases short, with 16 bases between. CDR3 coding DNA: TGCGCCAGCAGTCAAGCTGGGACGTCTGAAACCAACGTCCTGACTTTC. It is translated as CASSQAGTSETNVLTF.

The gene calls are TRBV7-9 and TRBJ1-1, with 7 bases fitting TRBD1. V lost 1 base and J lost 0; bases outside the gene matches: 8. Germline CDR1 is SEHNR and CDR2 is FQNEAQ (reference sequence). The length of the CDR3 is 17 residues. The CDR3 sequence: CASSLGPGTVMNTEAFF. The CDR3 nucleotides are TGTGCCAGCAGCTTAGGTCCCGGGACAGTCATGAACACTGAAGCTTTCTTT.

The gene calls are TRBV5-1 and TRBJ2-7; 11 bases agree with TRBD2. This CDR3 has 14 amino acids. V lost 2 bases to trimming and J lost 3 bases; unmatched junction nucleotides: 1. Per germline, CDR1 SGHRS and CDR2 YFSETQ. The CDR3 here is CASSLGTSGYEQYF. CDR3 DNA sequence: TGCGCCAGCAGCTTAGGGACTAGCGGCTACGAGCAGTACTTC. Full variable domain (rest looked up from reference TRBV5-1 and TRBJ2-7): KAGVTQTPRYLIKTRGQQVTLSCSPISGHRSVSWYQQTPGQGLQFLFEYFSETQRNKGNFPGRFSGRQFSNSRSEMNVSTLELGDSALYLCASSLGTSGYEQYFGPGTRLTVT.

V and J are TRBV15 and TRBJ2-3, with a tentative D call TRBD2 (6 bases). Germline-derived CDR1 and CDR2 are LNHNV and YYDKDF (reference sequence). With 2 bases removed from V and 2 bases from J, the gap between germline ends came to 11 bases. This CDR3 has 15 amino acids. CDR3 in amino acids: CATSRWGDPTDTQYF. The CDR3 DNA reads TGTGCCACCAGCAGATGGGGGGATCCCACAGATACGCAGTATTTT.

This clone has at least ten counts. The chain is built from TRBV19 and TRBJ2-7; D gene unclear. Germline V CDR1 and CDR2: LNHDA, SQIVND (reference sequence). The CDR3 is 14 residues long. The V and J ends lost 4 bases and 0 bases respectively, with 10 bases between them. CDR3 protein: CASSREFTSYEQYF. As DNA, the CDR3 is TGTGCCAGTAGTAGAGAGTTTACCTCCTACGAGCAGTACTTC.

CDR3 loop: CASAGLAPSGANVLTF. The CDR3 DNA follows: TGTGCCAGCGCGGGACTAGCCCCCTCTGGGGCCAACGTCCTGACTTTC. V usage is TRBV19 and J usage is TRBJ2-6; 9 positions agree with TRBD2. The CDR3 is 16 residues long. In germline, CDR1 is LNHDA, CDR2 SQIVND (reference sequence). V was pared by 9 bases and J by 0 bases, with 6 bases of the junction left unmatched.

In DNA, the CDR3 is TGTGCCAGCAGGGTTGACCCTGAAGCTTTCTTT. Translated: CASRVDPEAFF. This sequence joins TRBV6-4 and TRBJ1-1, with D unresolved. Germline CDR1 and CDR2: MRHNA and SNTAGT. V was clipped by 6 bases and J by 6 bases, with 8 bases between them. CDR3 length: 11 residues.

This clone appeared a single time. The chain uses TRBV15 and TRBJ2-2; 9 nucleotides agree with TRBD1. J gave up 3 bases and V 3 bases, and 8 bases lay outside the gene matches. This CDR3 contains 17 residues. Per the germline V gene, CDR1 is LNHNV and CDR2 is YYDKDF (reference sequence). The CDR3 sequence: CATSRGQGETHTGELFF. DNA for the CDR3: TGTGCCACCAGCAGGGGACAGGGCGAAACCCACACCGGGGAGCTGTTTTTT.

The V and J genes are TRBV10-3 and TRBJ2-7, with D unresolved. The CDR3 has 14 residues. Trimming stripped 5 bases from V and 7 bases from J, with 18 bases between. Germline CDR1 and CDR2: ENHRY and SYGVKD. CDR3: CAISPETWAVEQYF. The CDR3 coding sequence is TGTGCCATCAGTCCCGAGACCTGGGCGGTGGAGCAGTACTTC.

V and J are TRBV7-3 and TRBJ2-7; TRBD2 is a possible D gene (5 bases). Germline lookup yields CDR1 SGHTA and CDR2 FQGTGA. The V end lost 4 bases, the J end lost 2 bases, and 9 bases lay between the germline ends. The CDR3 is made up of 13 amino acids. The CDR3 DNA sequence: TGTGCCAGCAGCTGGGCGGGTACCTACGAGCAGTACTTC. It yields the protein CASSWAGTYEQYF. The variable domain in full, completed from reference TRBV7-3 and TRBJ2-7, reads GAGVSQTPSNKVTEKGKYVELRCDPISGHTALYWYRQSLGQGPEFLIYFQGTGAADDSGLPNDRFFAVRPEGSVSTLKIQRTERGDSAVYLCASSWAGTYEQYFGPGTRLTVT.

The CDR3: CASARDRAYEQYF. The DNA for the CDR3 is TGTGCCAGCGCCCGGGACAGGGCCTACGAGCAGTACTTC. The chain is built from TRBV19 and TRBJ2-7, with 9 bases identical to TRBD1. This CDR3 has 13 residues. V lost 9 bases and J lost 2; bases outside the gene matches: 5. CDR1 LNHDA and CDR2 SQIVND come from the germline V gene (reference sequence).

In its sample, this clone was seen once. This chain links TRBV5-1 with TRBJ2-7; 13 positions match TRBD2. Trimming removed 4 bases from V and 6 bases from J; junction bases left unmatched: 10. CDR1 and CDR2 (germline): SGHRS, YFSETQ. This CDR3 is built from 16 residues. The CDR3 region has the DNA TGCGCCAGCAGCCGGGGTCGGGGACTAGCGGGACTCGAGCAGTACTTC. This translates into CASSRGRGLAGLEQYF.

The chain has TRBV28 and TRBJ2-5, with unresolved D. CDR3 length equals 14 residues. CDR1 and CDR2 (germline): MDHEN, SYDVKM. Between the trimmed V and J ends, which lost 0 bases and 3 bases, there was a span of 8 bases. The chain's CDR3 is CASSLWAEKETQYF. CDR3 bases: TGTGCCAGCAGTTTATGGGCAGAAAAAGAGACCCAGTACTTC.

The chain uses TRBV5-1 and TRBJ2-1, with 9 nucleotides matching TRBD2. Losses at the gene ends were 2 bases for V and 6 bases for J; bases not matched to a gene: 12. The CDR3 totals 17 residues. Germline lookup yields CDR1 SGHRS and CDR2 YFSETQ. In DNA form, the CDR3 reads TGCGCCAGCAGCTTCTTTCGGGGGTTAGCGGGAGCCAATGAGCAGTTCTTC. It encodes CASSFFRGLAGANEQFF.

This clone showed up just once. The V and J genes are TRBV6-5 and TRBJ2-1, with D perhaps TRBD2 (6 bases). The germline CDR1 and CDR2 sequences are MNHEY and SVGAGI. The CDR3 extends over 14 amino acids. V dropped 4 bases and J dropped 7 bases, with 14 bases sitting between them. The CDR3 reads CASSSPSGRNEQFF. The CDR3 DNA reads TGTGCCAGCAGTTCACCGTCAGGGAGGAATGAGCAGTTCTTC.

This clone was seen only a few times. The rearrangement links TRBV2 to TRBJ2-3; 9 bases are a match to TRBD2. With 10 bases clipped from V and 5 bases from J, the junction kept 10 bases outside the gene matches. The CDR3 spans 14 residues. The germline V gene encodes CDR1 SNHLY and CDR2 FYNNEI. The CDR3 region is CATREREAEDTQYF. In DNA form, the CDR3 reads TGTGCCACACGGGAGCGGGAGGCCGAAGATACGCAGTATTTT.

J is TRBJ1-5 and V is TRBV4-2; tentative D call: TRBD1 (6 bases). Trimming removed 0 bases from V and 6 bases from J, with 6 bases in between. The CDR3 extends over 13 amino acids. Germline V gene data show CDR1 as LGHNA and CDR2 as YNFKEQ. This chain's CDR3 is CASSQEGAQPQHF. The CDR3 coding sequence is TGTGCCAGCAGCCAAGAGGGGGCTCAGCCCCAGCATTTT.

The J gene is TRBJ2-5, the V gene TRBV25-1; D unclear. The J call could be wrong; TRBJ2-7 is a better fit for the DNA end. The length of the CDR3 is 11 residues. Germline values: CDR1 MGHDK, CDR2 SYGVNS. CDR3 protein: CASSPDYEQYF. CDR3 nucleotide sequence: TGTGCCAGCAGTCCAGACTACGAGCAGTACTTC.

V is TRBV6-5 and J is TRBJ1-1; no definite D call. Per the germline V gene, CDR1 is MNHEY and CDR2 is SVGAGI. Trimming took off 7 bases at V and 1 base at J, with 16 bases between the two ends. This CDR3 region has 15 residues. The CDR3 DNA follows: TGTGCCAGCACCCAATGGCCCGAAAAGAACACTGAAGCTTTCTTT. Translated, it gives CASTQWPEKNTEAFF.

This rearrangement joins TRBV27 to TRBJ1-2; 9 positions match TRBD1. Germline V CDR1 and CDR2: MNHEY, SMNVEV (reference sequence). V lost 6 bases to trimming and J lost 8 bases; unmatched junction nucleotides: 7. CDR3 length: 13 residues. In DNA form, the CDR3 reads TGTGCCAGCAGGGTGACAGGGGGGGGAGGCTACACCTTC. This gives the protein CASRVTGGGGYTF.

The genes are TRBV21-1 and TRBJ1-1. TRBV21-1 is described as a pseudogene. The CDR3 runs to 16 residues. CDR3 nucleotides: TGTGCCAGCAGCAAACCTTTATCTACGGGGCACACTGAAGCTTTCTTT. Translated: CASSKPLSTGHTEAFF.